This is a list of T cell receptor beta chains from one sample in a study of T cell repertoires in cytomegalovirus infection. Using its own MiXCR run on the reads, TCRdb lists one record per CDR3 protein. This sample has 130,000 or so distinct CDR3 sequences, with 5.5% to 8% found just once. The source material was PBMCs. These receptors all stem from a human donor in good health (CMV status not recorded). Some clones in this sample may be carry-over from other donors' samples. The CDR3 runs from the conserved cysteine through the conserved F or W. The D gene is left open where the match is weak. Clone size is stated in some rows and not others, as once, few, many or a class when expanded.

TRBV12-3/TRBV12-4	.	TRBJ1-6	many	CASSLTGPGPPLHF	TGTGCCAGCAGCCTCACAGGGCCGGGACCACCCCTCCACTTT
TRBV7-2	TRBD1	TRBJ2-3	many	CASSARTGGSDTQYF	TGTGCCAGCAGCGCCCGGACAGGGGGGTCAGATACGCAGTATTTT
TRBV7-8	.	TRBJ1-3	few	CASSLARAGNTIYF	TGTGCCAGCAGCTTAGCAAGGGCTGGAAACACCATATATTTT
TRBV4-3	.	TRBJ1-2	.	CASSQDQMNYGYTF	TGCGCCAGCAGCCAAGACCAGATGAACTATGGCTACACCTTC
TRBV7-8	TRBD1	TRBJ1-5	many	CASSLRGQGSNQPQHF	TGTGCCAGCAGCTTAAGGGGACAGGGAAGCAATCAGCCCCAGCATTTT
TRBV7-9	.	TRBJ1-1	many	CASSVGVPTEAFF	TGTGCCAGCAGCGTGGGGGTCCCCACTGAAGCTTTCTTT
TRBV25-1	TRBD2	TRBJ2-7	few	CASSEWGGGYEQYF	TGTGCCAGCAGTGAATGGGGCGGGGGCTACGAGCAGTACTTC
TRBV7-3	.	TRBJ2-1	.	CASSEAAIGEQFF	TGTGCCAGCAGCGAGGCCGCAATAGGAGAGCAGTTCTTC
TRBV7-2	.	TRBJ1-1	many	CASSFNWRGTEAFF	TGTGCCAGCAGCTTCAACTGGCGCGGCACTGAAGCTTTCTTT
TRBV23-1	.	TRBJ1-3	many	CASTRQRARLFSGNTIYF	TGCGCCAGCACGAGACAGAGGGCGAGACTATTTTCTGGAAACACCATATATTTT
TRBV12-3/TRBV12-4	TRBD1	TRBJ1-5	many	CASSAPWGTGGYASNQPQHF	TGTGCCAGCAGTGCCCCGTGGGGGACAGGGGGATATGCTAGCAATCAGCCCCAGCATTTT
TRBV6-1	.	TRBJ2-7	many	CASSEISAGHEQYF	TGTGCCAGCAGTGAAATTTCGGCGGGTCACGAGCAGTACTTC
TRBV28	.	TRBJ1-1	few	CASSTIIPRWFQNTEAFF	TGTGCCAGCAGTACTATTATTCCCAGGTGGTTCCAGAACACTGAAGCTTTCTTT
TRBV7-6	TRBD1	TRBJ1-6	many	CASSLDGQGTSPLHF	TGTGCCAGCAGCTTAGACGGACAGGGTACCTCACCCCTCCACTTT
TRBV7-3	TRBD1	TRBJ2-7	many	CASSVGQELTYEQYF	TGTGCCAGCAGCGTGGGACAGGAGCTAACCTACGAGCAGTACTTC
TRBV7-2	TRBD2	TRBJ2-1	many	CASSLELAGGTGEQFF	TGTGCCAGCAGCTTAGAACTAGCGGGAGGGACGGGTGAGCAGTTCTTC
TRBV7-2	TRBD1	TRBJ1-1	many	CASSSTGARGEAFF	TGTGCCAGCAGCTCGACAGGGGCCAGGGGTGAAGCTTTCTTT
TRBV7-2	TRBD2	TRBJ2-1	many	CASSLASGAGNEQFF	TGTGCCAGCAGCTTAGCTAGCGGGGCTGGTAATGAGCAGTTCTTC
TRBV7-2	TRBD2	TRBJ2-5	many	CASSLDSASGGLRETQYF	TGTGCCAGCAGCTTAGACAGTGCTAGCGGGGGCTTGCGAGAGACCCAGTACTTC
TRBV9	.	TRBJ2-6	many	CASSSGGGPGLGVNVLTF	TGTGCCAGCAGCTCCGGTGGGGGCCCGGGCCTTGGCGTCAACGTCCTGACTTTC
TRBV7-2	TRBD1	TRBJ1-5	many	CASSRWTGSNQPQHF	TGTGCCAGCAGCCGATGGACAGGGTCAAATCAGCCCCAGCATTTT
TRBV30	.	TRBJ1-1	many	CAWSYGNTEAFF	TGTGCCTGGAGCTACGGGAACACTGAAGCTTTCTTT
TRBV5-1	TRBD1	TRBJ1-1	many	CASSDRDRGMNTEAFF	TGCGCCAGCAGCGATCGGGACAGAGGGATGAACACTGAAGCTTTCTTT
TRBV20-1	.	TRBJ2-7	many	CSASPRGNSYEQYF	TGCAGTGCTAGTCCACGGGGAAACTCCTACGAGCAGTACTTC
TRBV7-8	.	TRBJ1-1	many	CASSLVRGKGTEAFF	TGTGCCAGCAGCTTAGTGAGGGGCAAGGGCACTGAAGCTTTCTTT
TRBV7-9	.	TRBJ1-5	many	CASSLVGVGNQPQHF	TGTGCCAGCAGCCTCGTCGGGGTAGGCAATCAGCCCCAGCATTTT
TRBV29-1	TRBD2	TRBJ2-3	.	CSPSLAGIPDTQYF	TGCAGCCCCTCCCTAGCGGGAATACCAGATACGCAGTATTTT
TRBV11-2	.	TRBJ1-5	many	CASSLGGRIGNQPQHF	TGTGCCAGCAGCTTAGGGGGGAGAATCGGCAATCAGCCCCAGCATTTT
TRBV7-8	.	TRBJ1-1	many	CASSSPLGGVEVGAVNTEAFF	TGTGCCAGCAGCTCCCCTTTGGGGGGCGTGGAGGTGGGGGCGGTGAACACTGAAGCTTTCTTT
TRBV7-2	.	TRBJ2-5	many	CASRSGGRETQYF	TGTGCCAGCAGATCAGGGGGGCGGGAGACCCAGTACTTC
TRBV2	.	TRBJ1-6	few	CASSGRGSDNSPLHF	TGTGCCAGCAGTGGGCGAGGTTCGGATAATTCACCCCTCCACTTT
TRBV7-2	.	TRBJ1-2	many	CASSLEVNYGYTF	TGTGCCAGCAGCTTAGAAGTTAACTATGGCTACACCTTC
TRBV28	.	TRBJ2-1	.	CASSAPGHNEQFF	TGTGCCAGCAGTGCTCCGGGCCACAATGAGCAGTTCTTC
TRBV20-1	.	TRBJ2-7	once	CSGLTLGPSYEQYF	TGCAGTGGCCTTACTCTGGGACCCTCCTACGAGCAGTACTTC
TRBV7-2	.	TRBJ2-5	many	CASSLGVETQYF	TGTGCCAGCAGTTTGGGCGTGGAGACCCAGTACTTC
TRBV7-9	.	TRBJ2-3	many	CASTRGEADTQYF	TGTGCCAGCACTAGGGGGGAGGCGGATACGCAGTATTTT
TRBV19	.	TRBJ1-3	few	CASSITRDTFSGNTIYF	TGTGCCAGTAGTATCACTCGGGACACCTTCTCTGGAAACACCATATATTTT
TRBV12-5	.	TRBJ1-5	many	CASGLVPDPGNQPQHF	TGTGCTAGTGGTTTGGTCCCAGACCCCGGGAATCAGCCCCAGCATTTT
TRBV7-2	.	TRBJ2-1	many	CASSPAGNEQFF	TGTGCCAGCAGCCCAGCCGGGAATGAGCAGTTCTTC
TRBV7-2	.	TRBJ2-2	many	CASSLGRGWNTGELFF	TGTGCCAGCAGCTTAGGAAGGGGGTGGAACACCGGGGAGCTGTTTTTT
TRBV7-2	.	TRBJ1-2	.	CASSFTGRSGGYTF	TGTGCCAGCAGCTTCACAGGGAGGTCCGGAGGCTACACCTTC
TRBV7-2	.	TRBJ2-3	many	CASSLPYDRADRTDTQYF	TGTGCCAGCAGCCTCCCTTACGACCGGGCCGATCGCACAGATACGCAGTATTTT
TRBV4-3	.	TRBJ2-5	few	CASSQADTRRGETQYF	TGCGCCAGCAGCCAAGCTGACACCAGAAGGGGAGAGACCCAGTACTTC
TRBV5-5	.	TRBJ2-7	many	CASSRSGEISLEQYF	TGTGCCAGCAGCCGCTCAGGGGAAATCTCCCTCGAGCAGTACTTC
TRBV28	.	TRBJ1-2	many	CASSTHREQNYGYTF	TGTGCCAGCAGTACCCACAGGGAACAGAACTATGGCTACACCTTC
TRBV9	.	TRBJ2-2	many	CASSVGGAYTGELFF	TGTGCCAGCAGCGTAGGGGGGGCCTACACCGGGGAGCTGTTTTTT
TRBV29-1	TRBD1	TRBJ1-2	few	CSVDPDRVGGYTF	TGCAGCGTTGATCCCGACAGGGTCGGTGGCTACACCTTC
TRBV12-3/TRBV12-4	TRBD1	TRBJ1-4	few	CASSPGTGDLFF	TGTGCCAGCAGTCCGGGGACAGGGGATTTGTTTTTT
TRBV10-3	TRBD1	TRBJ1-1	many	CASRPDRVGTEAFF	TGTGCCTCTAGACCTGACAGGGTGGGGACTGAAGCTTTCTTT
TRBV30	TRBD1	TRBJ1-2	.	CAWSTDRLSYGYTF	TGTGCCTGGAGTACGGACAGGTTGAGTTATGGCTACACCTTC
TRBV29-1	.	TRBJ2-2	many	CSVEGKGVSGELFF	TGCAGCGTTGAAGGAAAAGGGGTTAGCGGGGAGCTGTTTTTT
TRBV7-3	.	TRBJ2-1	many	CASSLNRVNNEQFF	TGTGCCAGCAGCTTAAACAGGGTGAACAATGAGCAGTTCTTC
TRBV6-2/TRBV6-3	.	TRBJ2-3	.	CAHAGRMYGTDTQYF	TGTGCCCATGCCGGACGCATGTATGGCACAGATACGCAGTATTTT
TRBV20-1	.	TRBJ2-7	many	CSARDGLAGEQYF	TGCAGTGCTAGAGACGGACTGGCGGGCGAGCAGTACTTC
TRBV7-2	.	TRBJ2-7	many	CASSLVTGLEQYF	TGTGCCAGCAGCTTAGTAACAGGGCTCGAGCAGTACTTC
TRBV29-1	.	TRBJ1-2	.	CSVESGGGYTF	TGCAGCGTTGAATCGGGAGGTGGCTACACCTTC